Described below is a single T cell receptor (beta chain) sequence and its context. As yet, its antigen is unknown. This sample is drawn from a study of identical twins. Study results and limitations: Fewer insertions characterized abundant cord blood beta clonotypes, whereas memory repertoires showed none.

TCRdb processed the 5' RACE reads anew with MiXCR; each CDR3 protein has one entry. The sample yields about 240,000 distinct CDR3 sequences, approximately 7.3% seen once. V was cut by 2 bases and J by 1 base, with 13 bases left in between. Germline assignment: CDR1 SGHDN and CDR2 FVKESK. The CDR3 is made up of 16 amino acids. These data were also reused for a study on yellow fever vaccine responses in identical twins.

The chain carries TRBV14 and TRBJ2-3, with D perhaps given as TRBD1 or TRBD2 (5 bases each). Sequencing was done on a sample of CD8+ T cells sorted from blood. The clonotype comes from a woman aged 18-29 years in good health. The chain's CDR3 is CASSQQYGTRTDTQYF. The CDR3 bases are TGTGCCAGCAGCCAACAATATGGGACGCGCACAGATACGCAGTATTTT. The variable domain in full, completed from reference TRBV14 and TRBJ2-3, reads EAGVTQFPSHSVIEKGQTVTLRCDPISGHDNLYWYRRVMGKEIKFLLHFVKESKQDESGMPNNRFLAERTGGTYSTLKVQPAELEDSGVYFCASSQQYGTRTDTQYFGPGTRLTVL.